The next 24 T cell receptor beta chains were all read from a single sample in a study of blood T cell repertoires in COVID-19. The data were produced by immunoSEQ multiplex PCR, yet TCRdb's version contains in-frame clones alone and is incomplete. The sample holds some 80,000 clones, around nine tenths seen once. The sample was peripheral blood. These receptors originate from a woman of 80 years or more with active or convalescent COVID-19.

This clone came up once. CDR3 bases: TGTGCCAGCAGCTTTTTTTCGGGTGATTTGAATGAGCAGTTCTTC. Encoded protein: CASSFFSGDLNEQFF. The chain has TRBV5-6 and TRBJ2-1; no clear D gene. Deletions cut 2 bases from V and 7 bases from J, with 16 bases between. From germline, CDR1 is SGHDT and CDR2 YYEEEE. The CDR3 is made up of 15 amino acids.

This chain joins TRBV28 and TRBJ1-1; tentative D call: TRBD1 (5 bases). Trimming shortened V by 6 bases and J by 0 bases, and 11 bases separated the two germline ends. CDR3 length: 14 amino acids. CDR1 is MDHEN, CDR2 SYDVKM, per germline. DNA for the CDR3: TGTGCCAGCAGGGGGGGGTACATGAACACTGAAGCTTTCTTT. Translated, it gives CASRGGYMNTEAFF. The variable domain in full, with the rest retrieved from reference TRBV28 and TRBJ1-1, is DVKVTQSSRYLVKRTGEKVFLECVQDMDHENMFWYRQDPGLGLRLIYFSYDVKMKEKGDIPEGYSVSREKKERFSLILESASTNQTSMYLCASRGGYMNTEAFFGQGTRLTVV.

This chain joins TRBV6-5 and TRBJ2-5, with 8 bases aligning to TRBD2. Unmatched junction bases numbered 9, after V lost 4 bases and J lost 5 bases. This CDR3 region has 15 residues. From germline, CDR1 is MNHEY and CDR2 SVGAGI. The CDR3 sequence: CASSSPGTSIETQYF. The CDR3 nucleotides are TGTGCCAGCAGTTCCCCCGGGACTAGTATCGAGACCCAGTACTTC.

This clone was recorded once. The J gene is TRBJ2-3, the V gene TRBV2, with D possibly matching TRBD1 (6 bases). V was cut by 7 bases and J by 2 bases, with 16 bases left in between. The germline CDR1 and CDR2 sequences are SNHLY and FYNNEI. CDR3 length equals 15 residues. DNA for the CDR3: TGTGCCAGCACCGAGTACAGGGTGGACACAGATACGCAGTATTTT. Protein: CASTEYRVDTDTQYF.

The chain combines TRBV7-2 with TRBJ2-1; D not certain. The CDR3 runs 12 residues. CDR1 and CDR2 (germline): SGHTA, FQGNSA. V lost 2 bases and J lost 4, with 3 bases in between. This chain's CDR3 is CASSLSYNEQFF. The CDR3 region has the DNA TGTGCCAGCAGCTTATCTTACAATGAGCAGTTCTTC.

This clone has a handful of counts. The J gene is TRBJ1-5, the V gene TRBV28, with 11 bases identical to TRBD1. In germline, CDR1 is MDHEN, CDR2 SYDVKM. This CDR3 contains 15 residues. The V and J ends lost 6 bases and 6 bases, in that order; junction bases with no gene match: 7. The CDR3 here is CASRLGQGGVQPQHF. In DNA form, the CDR3 reads TGTGCCAGCAGACTGGGACAGGGGGGGGTTCAGCCCCAGCATTTT.

The rearrangement joins TRBV5-1 to TRBJ2-5, with D tentatively TRBD2 (6 bases). Per germline, CDR1 SGHRS and CDR2 YFSETQ. The CDR3 covers 14 residues. Trimming took off 4 bases at V and 3 bases at J, with 13 bases between the two ends. The CDR3 here is CASSEGRGKETQYF. As DNA, the CDR3 is TGCGCCAGCAGCGAGGGTCGGGGGAAAGAGACCCAGTACTTC.

DNA of the CDR3: TGTGCCAGCAGCCAAGCTCTAGCAAACCATGAGCAGTTCTTC. It encodes CASSQALANHEQFF. The chain employs TRBV3-1 (or the pseudogene TRBV3-2) and TRBJ2-1; the D gene is possibly TRBD2 (5 bases). The CDR3 totals 14 residues. Looked up from germline, CDR1 is LGHDT and CDR2 is YNNKEL (reference sequence). V lost 1 base, J lost 8 bases, and 12 bases lay in between.

The chain recombines TRBV28 with TRBJ2-4, with D possibly TRBD2 on 6 matching bases. This CDR3 region has 16 residues. Trimming took 1 base from V and 0 from J, leaving 10 bases between them. Germline values: CDR1 MDHEN, CDR2 SYDVKM. CDR3 residues: CASSLSSALAKNIQYF. Here the CDR3 DNA reads TGTGCCAGCAGTTTATCTAGCGCACTAGCCAAAAACATTCAGTACTTC.

This rearrangement joins TRBV19 to TRBJ2-3; the D gene is possibly TRBD2 (6 bases). With 3 bases removed from V and 0 bases from J, the gap between germline ends came to 13 bases. Germline V CDR1 and CDR2: LNHDA, SQIVND (reference sequence). The CDR3 loop spans 16 amino acids. CDR3 bases: TGTGCCAGTAGTATGGGGACTGTCACTAGCACAGATACGCAGTATTTT. Protein product: CASSMGTVTSTDTQYF.

This chain joins TRBV18 and TRBJ1-3; weak D call: TRBD1 (6 bases). Trimming pared 6 bases from V and 4 bases from J, leaving 19 bases between. The CDR3 is 16 amino acids. Germline V CDR1 and CDR2: KGHSH, LQKENI. The CDR3 spells CASSGQRGSSGNTIYF. As DNA, the CDR3 is TGTGCCAGCTCCGGACAGAGAGGAAGTTCAGGAAACACCATATATTTT.

This chain links TRBV19 with TRBJ2-7, with no clear D. Trimming pared 2 bases from V and 3 bases from J, leaving 8 bases between. Germline CDR1 and CDR2: LNHDA and SQIVND (reference sequence). The CDR3 is made up of 13 amino acids. CDR3 protein: CASSINRNYEQYF. DNA of the CDR3: TGTGCCAGTAGTATAAACAGAAACTACGAGCAGTACTTC. Variable domain in full (rest from reference TRBV19 and TRBJ2-7): DGGITQSPKYLFRKEGQNVTLSCEQNLNHDAMYWYRQDPGQGLRLIYYSQIVNDFQKGDIAEGYSVSREKKESFPLTVTSAQKNPTAFYLCASSINRNYEQYFGPGTRLTVT.

This chain joins TRBV18 and TRBJ2-5, with 7 bases identical to TRBD1. The CDR3 spans 15 residues. The germline gives CDR1 KGHSH, CDR2 LQKENI. The V gene end was trimmed by 6 bases and the J gene end by 5 bases; junction bases not matched to a gene: 12. CDR3 sequence (DNA): TGTGCCAGCTCCCACGGACAGGCTTCTAGGGAGACCCAGTACTTC. Translated: CASSHGQASRETQYF.

The V gene is TRBV9, the J gene TRBJ1-2, with TRBD1 identical over 9 bases. Germline CDR1 SGDLS, CDR2 YYNGEE. The CDR3 is 13 residues long. After removal of 4 bases from V and 8 bases from J, the junction contained 6 bases not matched to a gene. The CDR3 nucleotides are TGTGCCAGCAGCTGGGACAGGGTAGGCGGCTACACCTTC. Encoded protein: CASSWDRVGGYTF.

The rearrangement links TRBV6-5 to TRBJ2-7; tentatively, D is TRBD2 (5 bases). The germline gives CDR1 MNHEY, CDR2 SVGAGI. V was cut by 2 bases and J by 7 bases, with 18 bases left in between. This CDR3 contains 15 residues. The CDR3 here is CASSYEGRSVEEQYF. CDR3 sequence (DNA): TGTGCCAGCAGTTACGAGGGCAGGAGTGTTGAGGAGCAGTACTTC.

The V call is TRBV28, the J call TRBJ1-3, with D unclear. Trimming cost V 6 bases and J 3 bases, with 6 bases left between them. Germline-derived CDR1 and CDR2 are MDHEN and SYDVKM. CDR3 length: 12 residues. CDR3 in amino acids: CASREYGNTIYF. Here the CDR3 DNA reads TGTGCCAGCAGGGAGTATGGAAACACCATATATTTT.

CDR3 DNA sequence: TGCGCCAGCAGCTTGGCCGCGACAGGGTACACAGATACGCAGTATTTT. Encoded protein: CASSLAATGYTDTQYF. The rearrangement links TRBV5-1 to TRBJ2-3; 7 bases match TRBD1. The V segment lost 0 bases and the J segment 2 bases; nucleotides outside the gene matches: 6. The CDR3 length is 16 residues. Germline-derived CDR1 and CDR2 are SGHRS and YFSETQ.

This sequence joins TRBV21-1 and TRBJ1-5; TRBD1, as called in the table, went unchecked against the DNA. TRBV21-1 is a pseudogene locus. The CDR3 is 20 residues long. Here the CDR3 DNA reads TGTGCCAGCAGCAAACCCAGGCCCCTAATCGGGACAGGGGCGAATCAGCCCCAGCATTTT. It specifies CASSKPRPLIGTGANQPQHF.

This clone came up once. The chain uses TRBV10-3 and TRBJ2-7; D unresolved. V shed 2 bases and J shed 0 bases, with 5 bases lying between them. This CDR3 contains 13 residues. CDR1 is ENHRY, CDR2 SYGVKD, per germline. CDR3 in DNA: TGTGCCATCAGTGAGGGCAACTCCTACGAGCAGTACTTC. Translating it yields CAISEGNSYEQYF.

The gene calls are TRBV28 and TRBJ2-5; 8 bases map to TRBD2. CDR1 MDHEN and CDR2 SYDVKM come from the germline V gene. This CDR3 spans 15 amino acids. The J segment lost 6 bases and the V segment lost 4 bases, leaving 10 bases of the junction unmatched. The CDR3 loop is CASSSRGVPWQTQYF. In nucleotides, the CDR3 is TGTGCCAGCAGTTCGCGGGGGGTTCCCTGGCAGACCCAGTACTTC.

In nucleotides, the CDR3 is TGTGCCAGCAGTTTATTTACGGGAACCTACAATGAGCAGTTCTTC. It translates to CASSLFTGTYNEQFF. This chain uses TRBV27 with TRBJ2-1, with a tentative D call TRBD2 (5 bases). The germline V gene has CDR1 MNHEY and CDR2 SMNVEV (reference sequence). The CDR3 consists of 15 residues. V lost 1 base and J 2 bases, leaving 9 bases between the germline ends.

This clone was picked up a small number of times. J is TRBJ2-7 and V is TRBV10-1; D gene unclear. The CDR3 extends over 12 amino acids. Germline loops: CDR1 WNHNN, CDR2 SYGVQD (reference sequence). Trimming stripped 5 bases from V and 5 bases from J, with 10 bases between. The CDR3 region is CASSPDRDEQYF. DNA of the CDR3: TGCGCCAGCAGTCCCGACCGGGACGAGCAGTACTTC.

V is TRBV7-9 and J is TRBJ2-1; 8 bases align to TRBD1. With V trimmed by 3 bases and J by 5 bases, 9 bases remained unmatched. Germline V CDR1 and CDR2: SEHNR, FQNEAQ (reference sequence). CDR3 length equals 16 residues. CDR3 amino acids: CASSFQTGALDNEQFF. The DNA for the CDR3 is TGTGCCAGCAGCTTTCAGACAGGGGCGCTGGACAATGAGCAGTTCTTC.

The table lists this clone with a count of one. This chain uses TRBV5-4 with TRBJ2-1; TRBD2 agrees at 9 bases. V lost 6 bases to trimming and J lost 6 bases; unmatched junction nucleotides: 7. Germline V gene lookup returns CDR1 SGHNT and CDR2 YYREEE (reference sequence). CDR3 length equals 14 residues. The CDR3 loop is CASKGLASSNEQFF. The CDR3 region has the DNA TGTGCCAGCAAGGGACTAGCCTCTTCCAATGAGCAGTTCTTC.